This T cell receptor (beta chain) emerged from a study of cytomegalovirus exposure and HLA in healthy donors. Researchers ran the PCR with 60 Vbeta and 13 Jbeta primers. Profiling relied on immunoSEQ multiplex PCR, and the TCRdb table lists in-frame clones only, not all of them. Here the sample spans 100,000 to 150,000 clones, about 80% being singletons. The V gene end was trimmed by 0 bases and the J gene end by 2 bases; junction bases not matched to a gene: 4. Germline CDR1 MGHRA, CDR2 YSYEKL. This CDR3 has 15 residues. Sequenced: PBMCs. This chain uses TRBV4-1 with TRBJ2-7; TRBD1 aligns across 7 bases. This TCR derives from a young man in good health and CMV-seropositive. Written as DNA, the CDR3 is TGCGCCAGCAGCCAAGACAGGGGGACGGCCTACGAGCAGTACTTC. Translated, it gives CASSQDRGTAYEQYF.